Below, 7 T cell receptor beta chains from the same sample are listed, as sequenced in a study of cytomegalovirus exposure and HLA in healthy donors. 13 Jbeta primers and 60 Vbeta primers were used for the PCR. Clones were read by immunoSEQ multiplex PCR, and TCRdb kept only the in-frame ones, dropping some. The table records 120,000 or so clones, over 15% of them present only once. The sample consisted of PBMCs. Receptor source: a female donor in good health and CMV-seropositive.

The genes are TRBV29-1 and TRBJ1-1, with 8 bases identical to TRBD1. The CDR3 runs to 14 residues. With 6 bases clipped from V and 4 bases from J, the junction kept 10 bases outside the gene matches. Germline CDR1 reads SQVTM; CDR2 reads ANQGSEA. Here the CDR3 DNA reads TGCAGCGTGGCCCAGGGGGCGCCCCTCACTGAAGCTTTCTTT. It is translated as CSVAQGAPLTEAFF. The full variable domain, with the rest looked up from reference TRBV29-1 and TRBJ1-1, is SAVISQKPSRDICQRGTSLTIQCQVDSQVTMMFWYRQQPGQSLTLIATANQGSEATYESGFVIDKFPISRPNLTFSTLTVSNMSPEDSSIYLCSVAQGAPLTEAFFGQGTRLTVV.

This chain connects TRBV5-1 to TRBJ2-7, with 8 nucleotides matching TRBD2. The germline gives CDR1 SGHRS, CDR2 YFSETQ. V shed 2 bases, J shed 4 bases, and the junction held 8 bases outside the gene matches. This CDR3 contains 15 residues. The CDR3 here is CASSFSGNYGYEQYF. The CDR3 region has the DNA TGCGCCAGCAGCTTTAGCGGGAATTACGGATACGAGCAGTACTTC.

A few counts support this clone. The CDR3 DNA sequence: TGTGCCAGCAGCCCGCGGACGGAGGCTGAAGCTTTCTTT. It codes for CASSPRTEAEAFF. The rearrangement joins TRBV9 to TRBJ1-1, with D hard to call. CDR3 size: 13 residues. Trimming shortened V by 4 bases and J by 6 bases, and 13 bases separated the two germline ends. Germline CDR1 is SGDLS and CDR2 is YYNGEE. The complete variable domain, with remaining parts taken from reference TRBV9 and TRBJ1-1, reads DSGVTQTPKHLITATGQRVTLRCSPRSGDLSVYWYQQSLDQGLQFLIQYYNGEERAKGNILERFSAQQFPDLHSELNLSSLELGDSALYFCASSPRTEAEAFFGQGTRLTVV.

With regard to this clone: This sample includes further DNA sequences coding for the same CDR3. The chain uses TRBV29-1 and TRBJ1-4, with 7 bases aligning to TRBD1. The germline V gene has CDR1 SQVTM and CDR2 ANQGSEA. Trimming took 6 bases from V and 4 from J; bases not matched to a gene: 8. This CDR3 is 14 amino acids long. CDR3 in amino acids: CSVLGTADNEKLFF. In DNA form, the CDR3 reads TGCAGCGTCCTCGGGACAGCAGATAATGAAAAACTGTTTTTT.

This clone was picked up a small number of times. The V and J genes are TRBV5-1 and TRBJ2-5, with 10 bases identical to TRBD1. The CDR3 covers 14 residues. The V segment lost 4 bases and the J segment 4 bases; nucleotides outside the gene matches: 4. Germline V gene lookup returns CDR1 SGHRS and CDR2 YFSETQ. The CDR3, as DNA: TGCGCCAGCAGCCCGGACAGGGGGGGAGAGACCCAGTACTTC. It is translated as CASSPDRGGETQYF. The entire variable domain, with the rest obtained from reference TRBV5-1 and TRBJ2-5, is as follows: KAGVTQTPRYLIKTRGQQVTLSCSPISGHRSVSWYQQTPGQGLQFLFEYFSETQRNKGNFPGRFSGRQFSNSRSEMNVSTLELGDSALYLCASSPDRGGETQYFGPGTRLLVL.

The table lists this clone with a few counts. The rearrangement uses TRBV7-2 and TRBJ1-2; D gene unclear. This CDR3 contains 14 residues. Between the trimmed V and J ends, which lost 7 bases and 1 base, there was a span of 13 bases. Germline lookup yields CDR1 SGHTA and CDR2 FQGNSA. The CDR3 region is CASTPGRHNYGYTF. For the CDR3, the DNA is TGTGCCAGCACCCCCGGCAGACATAACTATGGCTACACCTTC.

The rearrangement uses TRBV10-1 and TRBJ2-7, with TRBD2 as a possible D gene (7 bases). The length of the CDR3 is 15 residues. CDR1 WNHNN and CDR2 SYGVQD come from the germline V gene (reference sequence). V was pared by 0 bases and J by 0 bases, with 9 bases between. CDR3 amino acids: CASSESGGPSYEQYF. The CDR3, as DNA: TGCGCCAGCAGTGAGTCGGGGGGGCCCTCCTACGAGCAGTACTTC.